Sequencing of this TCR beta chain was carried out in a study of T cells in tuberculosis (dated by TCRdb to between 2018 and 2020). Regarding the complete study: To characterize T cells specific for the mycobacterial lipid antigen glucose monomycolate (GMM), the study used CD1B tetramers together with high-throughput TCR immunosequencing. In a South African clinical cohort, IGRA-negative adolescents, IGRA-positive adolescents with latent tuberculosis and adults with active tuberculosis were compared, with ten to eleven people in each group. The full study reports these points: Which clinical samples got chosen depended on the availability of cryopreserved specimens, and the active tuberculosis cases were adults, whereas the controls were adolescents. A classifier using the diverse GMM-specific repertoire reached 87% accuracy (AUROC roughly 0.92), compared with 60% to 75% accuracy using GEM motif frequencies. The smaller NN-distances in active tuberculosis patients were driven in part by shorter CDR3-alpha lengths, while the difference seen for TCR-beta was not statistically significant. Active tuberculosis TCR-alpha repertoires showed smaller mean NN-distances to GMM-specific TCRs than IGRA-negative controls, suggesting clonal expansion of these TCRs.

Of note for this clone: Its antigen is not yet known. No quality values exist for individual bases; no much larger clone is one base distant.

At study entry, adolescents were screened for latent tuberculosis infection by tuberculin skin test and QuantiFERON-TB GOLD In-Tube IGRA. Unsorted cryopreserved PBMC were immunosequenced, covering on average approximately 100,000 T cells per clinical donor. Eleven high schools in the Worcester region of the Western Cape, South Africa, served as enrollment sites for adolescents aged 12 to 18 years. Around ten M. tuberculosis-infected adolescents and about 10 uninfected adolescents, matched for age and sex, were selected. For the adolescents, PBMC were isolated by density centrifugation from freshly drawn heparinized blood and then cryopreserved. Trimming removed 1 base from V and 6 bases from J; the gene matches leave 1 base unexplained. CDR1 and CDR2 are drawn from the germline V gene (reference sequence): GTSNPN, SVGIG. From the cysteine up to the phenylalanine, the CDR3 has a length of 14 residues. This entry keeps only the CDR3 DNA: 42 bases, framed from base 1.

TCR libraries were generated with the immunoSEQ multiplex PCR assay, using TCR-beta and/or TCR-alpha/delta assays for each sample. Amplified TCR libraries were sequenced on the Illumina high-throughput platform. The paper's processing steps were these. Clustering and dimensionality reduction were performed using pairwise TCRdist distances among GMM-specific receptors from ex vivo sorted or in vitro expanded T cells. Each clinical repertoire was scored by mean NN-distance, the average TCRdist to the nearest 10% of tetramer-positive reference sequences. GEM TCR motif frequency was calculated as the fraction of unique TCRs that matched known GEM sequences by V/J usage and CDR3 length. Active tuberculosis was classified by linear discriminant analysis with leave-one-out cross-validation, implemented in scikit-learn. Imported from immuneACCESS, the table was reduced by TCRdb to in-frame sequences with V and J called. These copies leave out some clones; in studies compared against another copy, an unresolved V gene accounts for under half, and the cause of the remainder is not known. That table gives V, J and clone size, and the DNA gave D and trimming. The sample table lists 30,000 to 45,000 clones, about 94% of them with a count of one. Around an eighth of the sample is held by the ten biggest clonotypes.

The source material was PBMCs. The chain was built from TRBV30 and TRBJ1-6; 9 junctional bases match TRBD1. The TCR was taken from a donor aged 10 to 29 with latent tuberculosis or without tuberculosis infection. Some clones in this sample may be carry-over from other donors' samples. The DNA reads TGTGCCTGGAGTGGGACAGGGGCTAATTCACCCCTCCACTTT. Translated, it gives CAWSGTGANSPLHF.